The 27 T cell receptor beta chains presented below share a single source sample, sequenced in a study of blood T cells in healthy people across ages. Combining a sample-barcoded 5' primer with a J-beta primer mix, a second PCR ran for roughly 7 to 12 cycles. TCRdb recomputed calls from the 5' RACE reads with MiXCR, one row per CDR3 protein. Among under 2 million distinct CDR3 sequences, about 31% were seen once, and the ten largest hold around 10%. The specimen was blood. The receptors stem from a woman younger than 45 in good health.

This clonotype was seen many times. V usage is TRBV6-1 and J usage is TRBJ2-3; D is unclear. Trimming removed 10 bases at V and 6 bases at J, with 14 bases between. CDR1 is MNHNS and CDR2 is SASEGT in the germline V gene. This CDR3 has 12 amino acids. The CDR3 region has the DNA TGTGCCACTCTGGAACGCTCGGATACGCAGTATTTT. It translates to CATLERSDTQYF.

The chain has TRBV27 and TRBJ1-1; 7 bases are shared with TRBD1. The V and J ends lost 4 bases and 1 base, in that order; junction bases with no gene match: 9. The CDR3 covers 16 residues. Germline V gene sequence: CDR1 MNHEY, CDR2 SMNVEV (reference sequence). The CDR3 is CASSSPGGAKNTEAFF. In nucleotides, the CDR3 is TGTGCCAGCAGTTCACCAGGGGGGGCGAAGAACACTGAAGCTTTCTTT.

CDR3 residues: CASKGAGTGELFF. The CDR3 nucleotides read TGTGCCAGCAAGGGGGCGGGGACCGGGGAGCTGTTTTTT. The chain couples TRBV27 to TRBJ2-2; D might be TRBD1 (7 bases). Trimming shortened V by 7 bases and J by 5 bases, and 11 bases separated the two germline ends. The germline CDR1 and CDR2 sequences are MNHEY and SMNVEV (reference sequence). The CDR3 is made up of 13 amino acids.

J is TRBJ1-1 and V is TRBV9; 7 bases match TRBD1. After removal of 0 bases from V and 6 bases from J, the junction contained 5 bases not matched to a gene. Germline CDR1 reads SGDLS; CDR2 reads YYNGEE. The CDR3 spans 14 residues. The CDR3 is CASSVGRTGPEAFF. The CDR3 region has the DNA TGTGCCAGCAGCGTAGGTCGGACAGGCCCTGAAGCTTTCTTT.

This clonotype was found a few times. This chain connects TRBV5-6 to TRBJ2-1, with TRBD1 as a possible D gene (5 bases). Germline V lookup: CDR1 SGHDT, CDR2 YYEEEE. The CDR3 consists of 12 residues. The V gene lost 6 bases and the J gene lost 9 bases, with 13 bases spanning the gap. The CDR3 reads CASTSGASEQFF. CDR3 DNA sequence: TGTGCCAGCACTTCTGGGGCTAGTGAGCAGTTCTTC.

Only a few counts were recorded for this clonotype. This sequence joins TRBV6-6 and TRBJ2-5; tentatively, D is TRBD1 (6 bases). Trimming took 6 bases from V and 3 from J, leaving 14 bases between them. Germline values: CDR1 MNHNY, CDR2 SVGAGI (reference sequence). The CDR3 is made up of 14 amino acids. This CDR3 is CASSRTGSEETQYF. The CDR3 DNA reads as TGTGCCAGCAGCCGAACAGGGAGCGAAGAGACCCAGTACTTC.

Regarding this clonotype: The germline gene is not matched at one end of the junction; a read error may be the cause. V and J are TRBV14 and TRBJ2-5, with D maybe TRBD2 (5 bases). The closer fit of TRBJ2-7 to the DNA end suggests the J call may be wrong. The CDR3 length is 11 residues. In germline, CDR1 is SGHDN, CDR2 FVKESK. The CDR3 nucleotides are TGTGCCTGCAGCCGGGGATACGAGCAGTACTTC. Translating gives CACSRGYEQYF.

The chain links TRBV2 to TRBJ2-3; D uncertain. Germline-derived CDR1 and CDR2 are SNHLY and FYNNEI. Trimming left V 8 bases short and J 3 bases short, with 12 bases between. The CDR3 runs to 13 residues. The CDR3 bases are TGTGCCAGCCGAAAGGGTCGGACAGATACGCAGTATTTT. Its translation: CASRKGRTDTQYF. Looking up the rest from reference TRBV2 and TRBJ2-3 gives the full variable domain: EPEVTQTPSHQVTQMGQEVILRCVPISNHLYFYWYRQILGQKVEFLVSFYNNEISEKSEIFDDQFSVERPDGSNFTLKIRSTKLEDSAMYFCASRKGRTDTQYFGPGTRLTVL.

This sequence joins TRBV29-1 and TRBJ1-2; no clear D. Germline V CDR1 and CDR2: SQVTM, ANQGSEA. V lost 3 bases, J lost 4 bases, and 6 bases lay in between. The CDR3 covers 11 residues. The CDR3 protein is CSVDEGYGYTF. The CDR3 DNA reads as TGCAGCGTTGACGAGGGCTATGGCTACACCTTC.

This chain uses TRBV5-1 with TRBJ2-1; D gene ambiguous. The CDR3 has 15 amino acids. CDR1 is SGHRS, CDR2 YFSETQ, per germline. V dropped 3 bases and J dropped 0 bases, with 10 bases sitting between them. The CDR3 DNA reads TGCGCCAGCAGCTCCCACCCCTCCTCCTACAATGAGCAGTTCTTC. Translating it yields CASSSHPSSYNEQFF.

The chain employs TRBV30 and TRBJ1-2; D remains unclear. Germline CDR1 GTSNPN, CDR2 SVGIG (reference sequence). CDR3 length equals 11 residues. The ends were cut back, 0 bases at V and 13 bases at J, with 12 bases in the middle. Here the CDR3 reads CAWSVIRVGTF. CDR3 coding DNA: TGTGCCTGGAGTGTAATAAGGGTGGGCACCTTC.

This clonotype was seen a handful of times. The chain carries TRBV7-9 and TRBJ1-6, with 10 positions matching TRBD1. CDR1 and CDR2 from the germline V gene are SEHNR and FQNEAQ (reference sequence). V was pared by 5 bases and J by 7 bases, with 11 bases of the junction left unmatched. There are 17 residues in the CDR3. Here the CDR3 reads CASSDRDRGERNSPLHF. The CDR3, as DNA: TGTGCCAGCAGCGATCGGGACAGGGGTGAGCGGAATTCACCCCTCCACTTT.

The V gene is TRBV5-1, the J gene TRBJ2-1; D tentatively reads TRBD1 or TRBD2 (6 bases each). The CDR3 is 18 amino acids. V shed 0 bases and J shed 0 bases, with 16 bases lying between them. The V gene's germline CDR1 is SGHRS and CDR2 YFSETQ. This CDR3 is CASSLGEGGLCSYNEQFF. CDR3 nucleotides: TGCGCCAGCAGCTTGGGTGAGGGGGGCCTGTGCTCCTACAATGAGCAGTTCTTC.

This clonotype was picked up a small number of times. The V gene is TRBV13, the J gene TRBJ2-5; no clear D. V lost 4 bases to trimming and J lost 5 bases, with 11 bases between them. CDR3 length: 13 amino acids. Germline V gene lookup returns CDR1 PRHDT and CDR2 FYEKMQ (reference sequence). CDR3 coding DNA: TGTGCCAGCAGCTCCCAGGATGGGGAGACCCAGTACTTC. Translation gives CASSSQDGETQYF.

The V and J genes are TRBV20-1 and TRBJ2-5, with D perhaps matching TRBD2 (5 bases). The CDR3 is 13 amino acids. CDR1 DFQATT and CDR2 SNEGSKA come from the germline V gene (reference sequence). Trimming removed 5 bases from V and 5 bases from J, with 15 bases in between. The CDR3 region has the DNA TGCAGTGCTGGCCGGGGAGAAAGGGAGACCCAGTACTTC. Translated: CSAGRGERETQYF.

The chain recombines TRBV7-9 with TRBJ2-1, with TRBD2 matching over 12 bases. CDR3 length: 18 amino acids. Germline CDR1 and CDR2: SEHNR and FQNEAQ (reference sequence). V lost 1 base to trimming and J lost 2 bases; unmatched junction nucleotides: 6. Here the CDR3 reads CASSLVGRTSGAYNEQFF. The CDR3 nucleotides are TGTGCCAGCAGCTTAGTTGGAAGGACTAGCGGGGCCTACAATGAGCAGTTCTTC.

This chain connects TRBV20-1 to TRBJ2-1; TRBD2 agrees at 10 bases. V trimming: 3 bases; J trimming: 8 bases; junction bases outside the gene matches: 4. Per the germline V gene, CDR1 is DFQATT and CDR2 is SNEGSKA (reference sequence). The CDR3 loop spans 13 amino acids. Here the CDR3 reads CSARLAGVYEQFF. The CDR3 DNA reads TGCAGTGCTAGGCTAGCGGGAGTCTATGAGCAGTTCTTC.

V usage is TRBV4-2 and J usage is TRBJ1-2, with a weak D call TRBD1 (6 bases). The CDR3 loop spans 15 amino acids. CDR1 is LGHNA and CDR2 is YNFKEQ in the germline V gene. Trimming removed 0 bases from V and 5 bases from J, with 13 bases in between. The CDR3 DNA reads as TGTGCCAGCAGCCAAGAGCGGACAGAGAGTTATGGCTACACCTTC. Translated, it gives CASSQERTESYGYTF.

This clonotype has just a few counts. V gene TRBV20-1 combines with J gene TRBJ2-7, with 11 nucleotides matching TRBD2. J was trimmed by 2 bases and V by 5 bases; bases with no gene match: 5. CDR3 length: 14 residues. Germline loops: CDR1 DFQATT, CDR2 SNEGSKA (reference sequence). The CDR3 nucleotides are TGCAGTGCTTTTGCTAGCGGGAGGCCCTACGAGCAGTACTTC. Encoded protein: CSAFASGRPYEQYF.

This clonotype was observed a handful of times. J is TRBJ2-7 and V is TRBV20-1; 9 bases are shared with TRBD2. V shed 1 base and J 8 bases; nucleotides not matched to a gene: 6. This CDR3 contains 13 residues. Germline CDR1 and CDR2: DFQATT and SNEGSKA (reference sequence). The chain's CDR3 is CSARGLAGIKQYF. In DNA form, the CDR3 reads TGCAGTGCTAGAGGGCTAGCGGGAATCAAGCAGTACTTC.

The rearrangement uses TRBV12-5 and TRBJ1-2; D is undetermined. Germline CDR1 reads LGHNT; CDR2 reads FRNRAP. V lost 5 bases and J 1 base, leaving 5 bases between the germline ends. The length of the CDR3 is 12 residues. The CDR3 DNA follows: TGTGCTAGTGGTCCCCGTAACTATGGCTACACCTTC. Translating gives CASGPRNYGYTF.

The V and J genes are TRBV5-5 and TRBJ2-2; TRBD1 might be the D (5 bases). Per germline, CDR1 SGHKS and CDR2 YYEKEE (reference sequence). Trimming left V 9 bases short and J 2 bases short, with 14 bases between. This CDR3 has 14 residues. CDR3 amino acids: CAMGLGVNTGELFF. The CDR3 coding sequence is TGTGCCATGGGATTAGGGGTTAACACCGGGGAGCTGTTTTTT.

This clonotype appeared many times. The chain links TRBV7-3 to TRBJ2-7, with a possible D match to TRBD2 (7 bases). In germline, CDR1 is SGHTA, CDR2 FQGTGA. V was clipped by 3 bases and J by 2 bases, with 14 bases between them. The CDR3 is 15 residues long. The CDR3 DNA sequence: TGTGCCAGCAGCTTGGGGGCGGGGGCTGCCTACGAGCAGTACTTC. Its protein is CASSLGAGAAYEQYF.

The V and J genes are TRBV24-1 and TRBJ2-1; D gene unclear. Germline lookup yields CDR1 KGHDR and CDR2 SFDVKD. This CDR3 contains 15 residues. V dropped 2 bases and J dropped 5 bases, with 12 bases sitting between them. The CDR3 DNA reads TGTGCCACCAGTGATTGGTATCGCACGGACAATGAGCAGTTCTTC. Translated, it gives CATSDWYRTDNEQFF.

This chain uses TRBV12-3 or TRBV12-4 with TRBJ2-4; 9 bases line up with TRBD1. This CDR3 has 16 amino acids. Trimming removed 3 bases from V and 6 bases from J; junction bases left unmatched: 9. The CDR3 DNA follows: TGTGCCAGCAGTTTCGCCGCGGGGACAGGGTCAAACATTCAGTACTTC. It encodes CASSFAAGTGSNIQYF.

This clonotype showed up just a few times. The chain recombines TRBV20-1 with TRBJ2-1, with D perhaps matching TRBD1 (6 bases). In germline, CDR1 is DFQATT, CDR2 SNEGSKA (reference sequence). Trimming pared 3 bases from V and 3 bases from J, leaving 21 bases between. This CDR3 has 17 residues. CDR3 in amino acids: CSARSGGEGRGYNEQFF. CDR3 DNA sequence: TGCAGTGCTAGGTCTGGGGGCGAGGGAAGGGGCTACAATGAGCAGTTCTTC.

V gene TRBV6-1 combines with J gene TRBJ1-1; maybe TRBD1 (6 bases). The CDR3 is 14 residues long. Germline V gene lookup returns CDR1 MNHNS and CDR2 SASEGT. Trimming cost V 3 bases and J 4 bases, with 12 bases left between them. Here the CDR3 reads CASSDRGLGTEAFF. CDR3 nucleotide sequence: TGTGCCAGCAGTGACAGGGGATTAGGCACTGAAGCTTTCTTT.